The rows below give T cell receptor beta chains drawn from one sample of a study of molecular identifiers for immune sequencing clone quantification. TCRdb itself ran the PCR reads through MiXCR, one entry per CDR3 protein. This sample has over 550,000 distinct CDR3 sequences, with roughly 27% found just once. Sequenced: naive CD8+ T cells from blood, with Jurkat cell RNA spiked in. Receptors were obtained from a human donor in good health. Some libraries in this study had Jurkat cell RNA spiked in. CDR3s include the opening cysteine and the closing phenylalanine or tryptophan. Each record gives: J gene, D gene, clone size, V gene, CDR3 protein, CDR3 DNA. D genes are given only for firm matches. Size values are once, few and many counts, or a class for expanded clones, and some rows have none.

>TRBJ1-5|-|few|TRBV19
CASSMFSGNQPQHF
TGTGCCAGTAGTATGTTCTCGGGGAATCAGCCCCAGCATTTT
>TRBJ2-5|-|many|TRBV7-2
CASSIDFGVTQYF
TGTGCCAGCAGCATAGATTTTGGAGTGACCCAGTACTTC
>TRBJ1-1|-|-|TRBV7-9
CASSSQGRSTEAFF
TGTGCCAGCAGCTCCCAAGGGCGATCCACTGAAGCTTTCTTT
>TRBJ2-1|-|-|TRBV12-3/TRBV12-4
CASSIVLDEQFF
TGTGCCAGCAGTATAGTCTTGGATGAGCAGTTCTTC
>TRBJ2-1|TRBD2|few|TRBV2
CATDASGSEEQFF
TGTGCCACCGACGCTAGCGGGTCTGAGGAGCAGTTCTTC
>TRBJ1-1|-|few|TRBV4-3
CASSLSGMTEAFF
TGCGCCAGCAGCTTATCCGGGATGACTGAAGCTTTCTTT
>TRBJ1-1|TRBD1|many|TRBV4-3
CASSQDFQGGRNTEAFF
TGCGCCAGCAGCCAAGATTTTCAGGGGGGTCGGAACACTGAAGCTTTCTTT
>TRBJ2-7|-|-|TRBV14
CASSQSGTPMYEQYF
TGTGCCAGCAGCCAATCCGGGACACCCATGTACGAGCAGTACTTC
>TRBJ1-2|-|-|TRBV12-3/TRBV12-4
CASSTTVGGNYGYTF
TGTGCCAGCAGTACGACAGTCGGAGGCAACTATGGCTACACCTTC
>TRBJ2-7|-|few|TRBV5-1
CASSLNTGDREQYF
TGCGCCAGCAGCTTGAACACGGGAGATCGGGAGCAGTACTTC
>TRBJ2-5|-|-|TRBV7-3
CASSLGGSGQETQYF
TGTGCCAGCAGCTTGGGCGGTTCGGGCCAAGAGACCCAGTACTTC
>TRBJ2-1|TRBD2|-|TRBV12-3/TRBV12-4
CARSLDGAGGGNEQFF
TGTGCCAGAAGTTTAGATGGAGCGGGGGGAGGCAATGAGCAGTTCTTC
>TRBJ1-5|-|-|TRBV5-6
CASSSPRGPQHF
TGTGCCAGCAGCTCCCCTAGAGGGCCCCAGCATTTT
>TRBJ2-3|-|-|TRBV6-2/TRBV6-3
CASSSEWMDRHTDTQYF
TGTGCCAGCAGCTCAGAGTGGATGGACAGACATACAGATACGCAGTATTTT
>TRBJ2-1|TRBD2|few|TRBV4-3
CASSQGLLAGDYNEQFF
TGCGCCAGCAGCCAAGGTCTATTGGCGGGGGACTACAATGAGCAGTTCTTC
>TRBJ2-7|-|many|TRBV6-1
CASSPDTTGEQYF
TGTGCCAGCAGTCCCGATACCACAGGGGAGCAGTACTTC
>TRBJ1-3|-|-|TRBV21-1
CASSKSCERTPSSGNTIYF
TGTGCCAGCAGCAAAAGCTGTGAGCGGACACCCAGCTCTGGAAACACCATATATTTT
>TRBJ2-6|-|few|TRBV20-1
CSAGTATGANVLTF
TGCAGTGCCGGGACCGCCACTGGGGCCAACGTCCTGACTTTC
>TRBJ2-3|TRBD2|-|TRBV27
CASMKLAGGPDTQYF
TGTGCCAGCATGAAACTAGCGGGGGGCCCAGATACGCAGTATTTT
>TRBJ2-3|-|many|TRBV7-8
CASSLKKGGPGTDTQYF
TGTGCCAGCAGCTTAAAGAAGGGGGGGCCGGGCACAGATACGCAGTATTTT
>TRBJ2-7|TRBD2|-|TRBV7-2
CASSPSRSGSSHEQYF
TGTGCCAGCAGCCCTAGTCGTAGCGGGAGCAGTCACGAGCAGTACTTC
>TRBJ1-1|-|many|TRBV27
CASSFAGQGWTEAFF
TGTGCCAGCAGTTTTGCGGGGCAGGGATGGACTGAAGCTTTCTTT
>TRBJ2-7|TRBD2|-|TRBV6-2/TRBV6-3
CASSGLALLEQYF
TGTGCCAGCAGTGGACTAGCGCTCCTCGAGCAGTACTTC
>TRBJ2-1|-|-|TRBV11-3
CASSIFEFF
TGTGCCAGCAGCATATTCGAGTTCTTC
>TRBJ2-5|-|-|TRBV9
CASSVEPQETQYF
TGTGCCAGCAGCGTAGAACCACAAGAGACCCAGTACTTC
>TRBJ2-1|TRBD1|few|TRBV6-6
CASSYIGQGAYNEQFF
TGTGCCAGCAGTTACATCGGACAGGGCGCGTACAATGAGCAGTTCTTC
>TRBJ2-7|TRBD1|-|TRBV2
CASSEIGTAAYEQYF
TGTGCCAGCAGTGAAATCGGGACAGCAGCCTACGAGCAGTACTTC
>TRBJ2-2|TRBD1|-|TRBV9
CASSVQGAPTGELFF
TGTGCCAGCAGCGTCCAGGGGGCGCCCACCGGGGAGCTGTTTTTT
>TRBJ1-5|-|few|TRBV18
CASSPGQGMGQPQHF
TGTGCCAGCTCACCAGGTCAGGGGATGGGTCAGCCCCAGCATTTT
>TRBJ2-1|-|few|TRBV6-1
CASSETTDSSYNEQFF
TGTGCCAGCAGTGAAACAACAGATAGCTCCTACAATGAGCAGTTCTTC
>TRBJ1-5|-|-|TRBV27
CASSPGTLRNTPQHF
TGTGCCAGCAGTCCCGGGACCCTGCGGAATACGCCCCAGCATTTT
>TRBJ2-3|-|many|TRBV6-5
CASRIADTQYF
TGTGCCAGCAGAATAGCAGATACGCAGTATTTT
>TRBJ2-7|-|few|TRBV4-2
CASSQFGGDTPYEQYF
TGTGCCAGCAGCCAATTCGGGGGAGACACCCCCTACGAGCAGTACTTC
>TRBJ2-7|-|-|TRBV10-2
CASSGNRPAYEQYF
TGCGCCAGCAGTGGTAACCGCCCTGCGTACGAGCAGTACTTC
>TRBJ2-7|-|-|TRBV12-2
CASRSPGVGYEQYF
TGTGCAAGTCGCTCCCCAGGGGTTGGGTACGAGCAGTACTTC
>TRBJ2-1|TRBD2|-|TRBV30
CAWSLAGGPDEQFF
TGTGCCTGGAGTTTGGCGGGAGGGCCGGATGAGCAGTTCTTC
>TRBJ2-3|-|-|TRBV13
CASSLIRQVWSF
TGTGCCAGCAGCTTAATAAGACAGGTGTGGTCCTTC
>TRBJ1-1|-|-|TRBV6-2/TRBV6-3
CASSYDKLGTEAFF
TGTGCCAGCAGTTACGACAAACTGGGGACTGAAGCTTTCTTT
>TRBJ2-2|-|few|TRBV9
CASSPDKHTGELFF
TGTGCCAGCAGTCCAGATAAACACACCGGGGAGCTGTTTTTT